Listed here are 30 T cell receptor beta chains from one sample, sequenced in a study of early T cells in non-severe SARS-CoV-2 infection. MiXCR, applied by TCRdb to the 5' RACE reads, yields one record per CDR3 protein. The table includes just under 90,000 distinct CDR3 sequences, 13% to 15% detected once. The sample was whole blood. The origin of the receptors is an adult who was a healthcare worker with PCR-confirmed SARS-CoV-2 infection or an uninfected control (not recorded which).

This chain joins TRBV29-1 and TRBJ2-7, with 14 bases identical to TRBD2. This CDR3 region has 13 residues. With 6 bases clipped from V and 2 bases from J, the junction kept 0 bases outside the gene matches. CDR1 and CDR2 from the germline V gene are SQVTM and ANQGSEA. CDR3 coding DNA: TGCAGCGTGGGACTAGCGGGAGCCTACGAGCAGTACTTC. It specifies CSVGLAGAYEQYF.

This clonotype was recorded at least ten times. The V and J genes are TRBV19 and TRBJ2-1, with D unresolved. The germline V gene encodes CDR1 LNHDA and CDR2 SQIVND (reference sequence). V was clipped by 2 bases and J by 2 bases, with 10 bases between them. This CDR3 region has 15 residues. The CDR3 spells CASSIRTIAYNEQFF. The DNA for the CDR3 is TGTGCCAGTAGTATAAGGACGATAGCCTACAATGAGCAGTTCTTC. The full variable domain, completed using reference TRBV19 and TRBJ2-1, is DGGITQSPKYLFRKEGQNVTLSCEQNLNHDAMYWYRQDPGQGLRLIYYSQIVNDFQKGDIAEGYSVSREKKESFPLTVTSAQKNPTAFYLCASSIRTIAYNEQFFGPGTRLTVL.

The genes are TRBV20-1 and TRBJ1-2, with TRBD1 identical over 10 bases. This CDR3 has 14 residues. V shed 0 bases and J 9 bases; nucleotides not matched to a gene: 7. Germline V CDR1 and CDR2: DFQATT, SNEGSKA (reference sequence). CDR3 bases: TGCAGTGCTAGAGAACGGGACAGGGGAGGCCGCTACACCTTC. Protein product: CSARERDRGGRYTF.

This clonotype was seen more than once but under ten times. The chain uses TRBV7-9 and TRBJ2-5, with D possibly being TRBD1 (5 bases). Trimming stripped 5 bases from V and 6 bases from J, with 10 bases between. CDR3 length: 12 residues. The germline V gene encodes CDR1 SEHNR and CDR2 FQNEAQ (reference sequence). The CDR3 bases are TGTGCCAGCAGCGACAGCGACAAGACCCAGTACTTC. It encodes CASSDSDKTQYF. The whole variable domain, remainder taken from reference TRBV7-9 and TRBJ2-5, is DTGVSQNPRHKITKRGQNVTFRCDPISEHNRLYWYRQTLGQGPEFLTYFQNEAQLEKSRLLSDRFSAERPKGSFSTLEIQRTEQGDSAMYLCASSDSDKTQYFGPGTRLLVL.

This clonotype was detected only a few times. The chain links TRBV11-2 to TRBJ1-1; possibly TRBD1 for D (5 bases). In germline, CDR1 is SGHAT, CDR2 FQNNGV. CDR3 size: 15 residues. V was cut by 5 bases and J by 4 bases, with 17 bases left in between. CDR3 DNA: TGTGCCAGCAGCCCACCGGGGGTGGGGGGCACTGAAGCTTTCTTT. This encodes CASSPPGVGGTEAFF.

This clonotype was recorded many times. The chain combines TRBV18 with TRBJ2-1; D gene unclear. In germline, CDR1 is KGHSH, CDR2 LQKENI. V lost 3 bases, J lost 6 bases, and 12 bases lay in between. The CDR3 loop spans 14 amino acids. The CDR3 DNA reads as TGTGCCAGCTCACCTGGTCGCCTCCTCAATGAGCAGTTCTTC. This encodes CASSPGRLLNEQFF.

This clonotype was seen many times. This sequence joins TRBV29-1 and TRBJ1-1; unclear D gene. The CDR3 has 11 residues. CDR1 and CDR2 (germline): SQVTM, ANQGSEA. The V and J ends lost 3 bases and 7 bases respectively, with 9 bases between them. CDR3 DNA sequence: TGCAGCGTTGACATATCCTTTGAAGCTTTCTTT. This translates into CSVDISFEAFF.

CDR3 sequence (DNA): TGTGCCAGCAGCGCAAGAGACAACGGAGAGACCCAGTACTTC. This codes for CASSARDNGETQYF. The genes are TRBV9 and TRBJ2-5; D gene ambiguous. Germline V gene data show CDR1 as SGDLS and CDR2 as YYNGEE. This CDR3 region has 14 residues. V was trimmed by 3 bases and J by 4 bases, leaving 13 bases between them.

This clonotype was seen a few times. The rearrangement joins TRBV12-5 to TRBJ1-5; D might be TRBD1 (5 bases). Germline loops: CDR1 LGHNT, CDR2 FRNRAP. CDR3 length equals 15 residues. V dropped 6 bases and J dropped 0 bases, with 12 bases sitting between them. The CDR3 region is CASGQRQFSNQPQHF. In DNA, the CDR3 is TGTGCTAGTGGCCAGAGACAGTTTAGCAATCAGCCCCAGCATTTT.

The rearrangement joins TRBV4-1 to TRBJ2-6; D not resolved. V lost 4 bases and J lost 1, with 5 bases in between. This CDR3 spans 14 amino acids. Germline V gene lookup returns CDR1 MGHRA and CDR2 YSYEKL. CDR3 bases: TGCGCCAGCAGCCCAGTTTCTGGGGCCAACGTCCTGACTTTC. Translated: CASSPVSGANVLTF.

A few counts support this clonotype. This chain links TRBV12-3 or TRBV12-4 with TRBJ2-3; D unresolved. This CDR3 is 12 amino acids long. Between the trimmed V and J ends, which lost 5 bases and 4 bases, there was a span of 7 bases. CDR3 loop: CASSLPADTQYF. The DNA for the CDR3 is TGTGCCAGCAGTCTACCGGCAGATACGCAGTATTTT.

The sample holds many counts of this clonotype. The chain employs TRBV7-9 and TRBJ2-1; TRBD2 aligns across 14 bases. The CDR3 is made up of 14 amino acids. V shed 7 bases, J shed 7 bases, and the junction held 3 bases outside the gene matches. Germline V lookup: CDR1 SEHNR, CDR2 FQNEAQ (reference sequence). The CDR3 loop reads CASKGLAGDNEQFF. CDR3 nucleotides: TGTGCCAGCAAGGGACTAGCGGGAGATAATGAGCAGTTCTTC.

The J gene is TRBJ2-1, the V gene TRBV14; D possibly corresponds to TRBD2 (5 bases). The CDR3 loop spans 16 amino acids. Trimming shortened V by 4 bases and J by 4 bases, and 17 bases separated the two germline ends. The germline V gene encodes CDR1 SGHDN and CDR2 FVKESK. CDR3 sequence (DNA): TGTGCCAGCAGCCCCAACCCGGGGAGTCTTTACAATGAGCAGTTCTTC. Amino acids: CASSPNPGSLYNEQFF.

The sample holds many counts of this clonotype. This chain links TRBV30 with TRBJ2-7; D gene uncertain. This CDR3 has 15 amino acids. V lost 3 bases to trimming and J lost 0 bases, with 15 bases between them. Germline V gives CDR1 GTSNPN, CDR2 SVGIG (reference sequence). The CDR3 reads CAWRLGRRSSYEQYF. Here the CDR3 DNA reads TGTGCCTGGAGGCTCGGACGCAGGAGCTCCTACGAGCAGTACTTC.

In this sample, this clonotype turned up many times. The chain recombines TRBV7-3 with TRBJ2-6; 12 bases line up with TRBD1. J lost 6 bases, V lost 0 bases, and 6 bases had no gene match. Germline V gene sequence: CDR1 SGHTA, CDR2 FQGTGA. There are 18 residues in the CDR3. The chain's CDR3 is CASSLTPWDRGQANVLTF. The CDR3 nucleotides are TGTGCCAGCAGCTTAACGCCCTGGGACAGGGGGCAGGCCAACGTCCTGACTTTC.

This clonotype was detected many times. This chain joins TRBV11-2 and TRBJ2-2; 14 bases are shared with TRBD2. The CDR3 covers 16 residues. The ends lost 3 bases at V and 4 bases at J; junction bases unmatched: 1. The germline gives CDR1 SGHAT, CDR2 FQNNGV. The CDR3 DNA reads TGTGCCAGCAGCTTCGGACTAGCGGGAGGCACCGGGGAGCTGTTTTTT. Translation: CASSFGLAGGTGELFF.

This clonotype showed up many times. This chain links TRBV4-1 with TRBJ2-1; D may be TRBD1 (6 bases). The CDR3 totals 17 residues. The germline V and J ends were trimmed by 0 bases and 8 bases, with 20 bases remaining between them. Germline V gives CDR1 MGHRA, CDR2 YSYEKL. The CDR3: CASSQDRQGTRGYEQFF. The CDR3 region has the DNA TGCGCCAGCAGCCAAGATAGGCAGGGGACCCGGGGCTATGAGCAGTTCTTC.

At least ten counts were recorded for this clonotype. The rearrangement links TRBV27 to TRBJ2-7, with D perhaps TRBD1 or TRBD2 (6 bases each). Trimming took 1 base from V and 2 from J, leaving 18 bases between them. This CDR3 is 17 amino acids long. Per germline, CDR1 MNHEY and CDR2 SMNVEV (reference sequence). As DNA, the CDR3 is TGTGCCAGCAGTTTATTTGTCGGAGGGGGACGTACCTACGAGCAGTACTTC. Its protein is CASSLFVGGGRTYEQYF.

This clonotype showed up just once. The V gene is TRBV7-9, the J gene TRBJ2-7; D is uncertain. Trimming removed 3 bases from V and 5 bases from J, with 14 bases in between. Germline loops: CDR1 SEHNR, CDR2 FQNEAQ (reference sequence). This CDR3 has 14 residues. CDR3 in amino acids: CASSFVTTFHEQYF. The CDR3 DNA follows: TGTGCCAGCAGCTTTGTCACCACTTTCCACGAGCAGTACTTC.

This clonotype has a handful of counts. This chain connects TRBV11-3 to TRBJ2-1; D not certain. The CDR3 length is 12 residues. Trimming removed 5 bases at V and 7 bases at J, with 9 bases between. Germline CDR1 is SGHNT and CDR2 is YENEEA. CDR3 in amino acids: CASSQQRNEQFF. The CDR3 DNA reads as TGTGCCAGCAGCCAACAGAGGAATGAGCAGTTCTTC.

As concerns this clonotype: This sequence may be a read error, since a much larger clone differs from it by one base. V and J are TRBV12-3 or TRBV12-4 and TRBJ2-7; D gene unclear. This CDR3 comprises 15 residues. In DNA form, the CDR3 reads TGTGCCAGCAGTTTAAATGGGATTGGGTCCTGCGAGCAGTACTTC. This gives the protein CASSLNGIGSCEQYF.

This clonotype was seen repeatedly, ten times or more. The rearrangement links TRBV20-1 to TRBJ2-7; tentatively, D is TRBD2 (5 bases). V was trimmed by 0 bases and J by 3 bases, leaving 18 bases between them. CDR1 is DFQATT, CDR2 SNEGSKA, per germline (reference sequence). The CDR3 length is 16 residues. This CDR3 is CSAREADSSDFYEQYF. The CDR3 DNA sequence: TGCAGTGCTAGAGAGGCGGACTCCTCGGATTTCTACGAGCAGTACTTC.

V and J are TRBV7-9 and TRBJ1-1; D gene uncertain. The CDR3 contains 13 residues. V was clipped by 5 bases and J by 5 bases, with 12 bases between them. Germline assignment: CDR1 SEHNR and CDR2 FQNEAQ (reference sequence). CDR3 sequence: CASSPRPETEAFF. CDR3 bases: TGTGCCAGCAGCCCACGGCCCGAAACTGAAGCTTTCTTT. The whole variable domain, remainder taken from reference TRBV7-9 and TRBJ1-1, is DTGVSQNPRHKITKRGQNVTFRCDPISEHNRLYWYRQTLGQGPEFLTYFQNEAQLEKSRLLSDRFSAERPKGSFSTLEIQRTEQGDSAMYLCASSPRPETEAFFGQGTRLTVV.

The gene calls are TRBV7-3 and TRBJ2-3; the D is unclear. The CDR3 extends over 15 amino acids. V lost 5 bases to trimming and J lost 6 bases, with 18 bases between them. Germline lookup yields CDR1 SGHTA and CDR2 FQGTGA. This CDR3 is CASSPGVGIRDTQYF. In DNA form, the CDR3 reads TGTGCCAGCAGCCCTGGTGTGGGGATAAGGGATACGCAGTATTTT.

The gene calls are TRBV5-1 and TRBJ2-7; possible D gene TRBD1, 5 bases. The CDR3 consists of 14 residues. Germline V gives CDR1 SGHRS, CDR2 YFSETQ. V was cut by 4 bases and J by 1 base, with 12 bases left in between. Here the CDR3 reads CASSELQESYEQYF. The CDR3 bases are TGCGCCAGCAGCGAGCTACAGGAATCCTACGAGCAGTACTTC.

This clonotype was seen a handful of times. The rearrangement links TRBV28 to TRBJ2-7; D is unresolved. The CDR3 length is 13 residues. V lost 5 bases, J lost 4 bases, and 12 bases lay in between. Germline loops: CDR1 MDHEN, CDR2 SYDVKM. CDR3 residues: CASSKDTFYEQYF. The CDR3 nucleotides read TGTGCCAGCAGTAAAGACACGTTTTACGAGCAGTACTTC.

The chain links TRBV27 to TRBJ2-1; 8 bases match TRBD1. After removal of 6 bases from V and 6 bases from J, the junction contained 4 bases not matched to a gene. Germline assignment: CDR1 MNHEY and CDR2 SMNVEV (reference sequence). The CDR3 sequence is 13 residues long. CDR3 sequence: CASSRTGGNEQFF. For the CDR3, the DNA is TGTGCCAGCAGCCGAACAGGGGGCAATGAGCAGTTCTTC.

This chain uses TRBV7-2 with TRBJ1-3; 10 bases agree with TRBD1. The CDR3 is made up of 17 amino acids. Germline assignment: CDR1 SGHTA and CDR2 FQGNSA. Trimming removed 5 bases from V and 0 bases from J; junction bases left unmatched: 7. CDR3 sequence reads: CASSPTTGGTSGNTIYF. In nucleotides, the CDR3 is TGTGCCAGCAGCCCGACGACAGGGGGCACCTCTGGAAACACCATATATTTT.

The V gene is TRBV5-1, the J gene TRBJ2-2; TRBD1 aligns across 7 bases. The CDR3 runs to 15 residues. Per germline, CDR1 SGHRS and CDR2 YFSETQ. V gave up 4 bases and J gave up 7 bases; unmatched junction bases: 10. CDR3 sequence: CASSPLTGQHGELFF. The CDR3 nucleotides read TGCGCCAGCAGCCCCCTGACAGGGCAGCACGGGGAGCTGTTTTTT.

The chain employs TRBV28 and TRBJ1-2; D call uncertain. V lost 4 bases and J 4 bases, leaving 13 bases between the germline ends. In germline, CDR1 is MDHEN, CDR2 SYDVKM. This CDR3 comprises 14 residues. The DNA for the CDR3 is TGTGCCAGCAGTTCAGCACGGTGGGGCTATGGCTACACCTTC. Its protein product is CASSSARWGYGYTF.